This paragraph covers one TCR beta chain sequence. TCRdb reprocessed the 5' RACE reads; each CDR3 protein has one entry and no DNA is given. Its table records 350,000 to 400,000 distinct CDR3 sequences. This entry belongs to a study of monozygotic twins with inflammatory bowel disease. The CDR3 extends over 16 amino acids. The chain recombines TRBV12-3 or TRBV12-4 with TRBJ1-5. This clonotype originated in a human donor with ulcerative colitis or Crohn's disease, or a healthy co-twin of an affected twin (not recorded which). Sequencing input: blood. This CDR3 is CASSPHIPGEGQPQHF.